This T cell receptor beta chain comes out of a study of control samples from healthy donors and cancer patients. This clone came up a few times. V lost 6 bases, J lost 7 bases, and 10 bases lay in between. Germline loops: CDR1 DFQATT, CDR2 SNEGSKA (reference sequence). CDR3 length: 10 residues. Sequencing used immunoSEQ multiplex PCR; TCRdb keeps in-frame clones, though not all of them. This repertoire shows 150,000 to 200,000 clones, 91% found once; its top ten account for over 1.2%. Sequenced: blood. The TCR sequence derives from a woman in her 30s in good health. The V and J genes are TRBV20-1 and TRBJ2-7; no reliable D call. CDR3 protein: CSAMDREQYF. For the CDR3, the DNA is TGCAGTGCAATGGACCGGGAGCAGTACTTC.